Listed below are T cell receptor beta chains from one sample, sequenced in a study of T cell changes during pregnancy in multiple sclerosis. Method: immunoSEQ multiplex PCR; TCRdb's copy keeps in-frame clones and lacks some. The top ten hold 1.5% of the sample, which has about 120,000 clones, about 90% seen once. The input for sequencing was peripheral blood, taken in the third trimester of pregnancy. These receptors came from a female donor with multiple sclerosis, enrolled in a pregnancy study. CDR3s include the opening cysteine and the closing phenylalanine or tryptophan. The D gene is left open where the match is weak. Only part of the rows carry a size: once, few, many, or a class if the clone is expanded.

TRBJ2-2 | TRBV11-3 | - | - | CASSHRAGELFF | TGTGCCAGCAGCCACAGGGCCGGGGAGCTGTTTTTT
TRBJ2-1 | TRBV5-5 | - | once | CASSLPRGSSYNEQFF | TGTGCCAGCAGCTTGCCAAGGGGGAGCTCCTACAATGAGCAGTTCTTC
TRBJ2-7 | TRBV5-6 | - | - | CASSLVTRTDIYEQYF | TGTGCCAGCAGCCTCGTGACCCGTACCGACATCTACGAGCAGTACTTC
TRBJ1-5 | TRBV15 | TRBD1 | - | CATSSNAGGPQPQHF | TGTGCCACCAGCAGCAATGCAGGGGGGCCCCAGCCCCAGCATTTT
TRBJ2-5 | TRBV5-1 | TRBD1 | - | CASSLSSRDRGRETQYF | TGCGCCAGCAGCCTCAGTAGCCGGGACAGGGGGAGGGAGACCCAGTACTTC
TRBJ1-2 | TRBV19 | - | once | CASSSLQQVLDGYTF | TGTGCCAGTAGTAGTTTACAACAGGTCCTGGATGGCTACACCTTC
TRBJ1-1 | TRBV19 | - | few | CASSISGYMNTEAFF | TGTGCCAGTAGTATTTCAGGTTACATGAACACTGAAGCTTTCTTT
TRBJ2-2 | TRBV7-6 | - | - | CASSLVSQGAGELFF | TGTGCCAGCAGCTTAGTATCACAGGGTGCCGGGGAGCTGTTTTTT
TRBJ2-7 | TRBV6-1 | - | - | CASSEVNRYPSYEQYF | TGTGCCAGCAGTGAAGTAAACAGATACCCTTCCTACGAGCAGTACTTC
TRBJ1-4 | TRBV6-5 | - | - | CASSSQVQSEKLFF | TGTGCCAGCAGTTCACAGGTGCAAAGTGAAAAACTGTTTTTT
TRBJ2-1 | TRBV29-1 | TRBD1 | - | CSAQGQGSYNEQFF | TGCAGCGCCCAAGGACAGGGATCCTACAATGAGCAGTTCTTC
TRBJ2-1 | TRBV7-9 | TRBD2 | - | CASSLGIAGHNEQFF | TGTGCCAGCAGCTTGGGAATAGCGGGACACAATGAGCAGTTCTTC
TRBJ2-2 | TRBV9 | - | - | CASSGNIREGGTLPTGELFF | TGTGCCAGCAGCGGTAATATCAGAGAGGGGGGGACCTTACCCACCGGGGAGCTGTTTTTT
TRBJ2-7 | TRBV28 | TRBD1 | - | CASSLLTGGSYEQYF | TGTGCCAGCAGTTTGTTGACAGGGGGCTCCTACGAGCAGTACTTC
TRBJ2-7 | TRBV30 | TRBD1 | - | CAWSLGTADEQYF | TGTGCCTGGAGCCTCGGGACAGCGGACGAGCAGTACTTC
TRBJ2-1 | TRBV7-3 | - | - | CASSLDSNEQFF | TGTGCCAGCAGCTTAGACTCGAATGAGCAGTTCTTC
TRBJ1-1 | TRBV28 | - | - | CASSPQTGHLGAFF | TGTGCCAGCAGTCCCCAAACGGGACACTTGGGAGCTTTCTTT
TRBJ1-1 | TRBV2 | - | - | CASSRDTEAFF | TGTGCCAGCAGCAGGGATACTGAAGCTTTCTTT
TRBJ2-5 | TRBV18 | - | - | CASSVKPRETQYF | TGTGCCAGCTCGGTAAAGCCTAGAGAGACCCAGTACTTC
TRBJ1-4 | TRBV15 | - | - | CATSRVPSRNEKLFF | TGTGCCACCAGCAGAGTTCCGTCGCGAAATGAAAAACTGTTTTTT
TRBJ1-2 | TRBV7-2 | TRBD1 | - | CASSLVSDRGSGYTF | TGTGCCAGCAGCTTAGTCTCGGACAGGGGTTCGGGCTACACCTTC
TRBJ2-1 | TRBV11-3 | TRBD2 | - | CASSLSGGWDEQFF | TGTGCCAGCAGCTTAAGCGGGGGATGGGATGAGCAGTTCTTC
TRBJ2-3 | TRBV10-3 | TRBD2 | few | CAITSGTADTQYF | TGTGCCATCACTAGCGGGACGGCAGATACGCAGTATTTT
TRBJ2-5 | TRBV28 | - | - | CASSDLDGSNSETQYF | TGTGCCAGCAGTGATTTAGATGGGAGTAATTCAGAGACCCAGTACTTC
TRBJ2-3 | TRBV27 | TRBD2 | - | CASSFNTLAGDTQYF | TGTGCCAGCAGTTTTAATACCCTAGCGGGAGATACGCAGTATTTT
TRBJ1-5 | TRBV19 | - | - | CASSLGKIGILNQPQHF | TGTGCCAGTAGTCTGGGAAAGATCGGGATCCTAAATCAGCCCCAGCATTTT
TRBJ2-2 | TRBV29-1 | - | - | CSVELGSGELFF | TGCAGCGTTGAATTGGGCTCCGGGGAGCTGTTTTTT
TRBJ1-1 | TRBV4-1 | TRBD1 | - | CASSQDSDRGSEAFF | TGCGCCAGCAGCCAAGATTCGGACAGGGGCTCTGAAGCTTTCTTT
TRBJ2-3 | TRBV5-6 | TRBD1 | - | CASSLRTGRRTDTQYF | TGTGCCAGCAGCCTCCGGACAGGGAGACGCACAGATACGCAGTATTTT
TRBJ2-3 | TRBV7-3 | TRBD2 | - | CASSPQRGSSTDTQYF | TGTGCCAGCAGCCCGCAGCGGGGTTCCAGCACAGATACGCAGTATTTT
TRBJ2-3 | TRBV5-1 | - | - | CASSLQGDRGTDTQYF | TGCGCCAGCAGCTTACAGGGAGATCGGGGCACAGATACGCAGTATTTT